Sequencing of this TCR beta chain was carried out in a study of T cells in Graves' hyperthyroidism and ophthalmopathy. Patients between 18 and 65 years old had hyperthyroidism, newly diagnosed and lasting under 2 months. Uncontrolled infection, other autoimmune disease, pregnancy or lactation excluded patients. This clonotype was picked up many times. The V end was cut by 3 bases, the J end by 7 bases, with 9 bases between. This CDR3 has 12 amino acids. CDR1 LNHDA and CDR2 SQIVND come from the germline V gene (reference sequence). Researchers took RNA transcripts and amplified the TCR beta CDR3 regions from them. The HTBI set primed first-round TCR CDR3 RT-PCR. TCRdb re-analysed the multiplex PCR reads in MiXCR, keeping a single row per CDR3 protein. The sample yields about 480,000 distinct CDR3 sequences, roughly an eighth seen once.

Input material: blood. The clonotype comes from a woman under 30 with Graves' hyperthyroidism. This chain uses TRBV19 with TRBJ1-1; no reliable D call. CDR3 in DNA: TGTGCCAGTAGTATTGCGGCCGGTGAAGCTTTCTTT. Translation: CASSIAAGEAFF.